These 13 T cell receptor beta chains were all obtained from the same sample, sequenced in a study of blood T cell repertoires in COVID-19. Repertoires were generated with immunoSEQ multiplex PCR, while TCRdb's copy carries only in-frame clones and drops some. The data contain about 26,000 clones, around 61% of them singletons. Input material: peripheral blood. These TCRs come from a man aged 60 to 75 with active or convalescent COVID-19.

The chain employs TRBV9 and TRBJ2-7; TRBD2 might be the D (5 bases). The CDR3 spans 13 residues. V was clipped by 0 bases and J by 7 bases, with 11 bases between them. Germline V gene lookup returns CDR1 SGDLS and CDR2 YYNGEE. The CDR3 loop reads CASSVEDSREQYF. CDR3 bases: TGTGCCAGCAGCGTAGAGGACTCCCGGGAGCAGTACTTC.

The sample holds one count of this clone. The chain has TRBV5-1 and TRBJ2-4, with TRBD2 as a possible D gene (7 bases). V shed 5 bases and J shed 3 bases, with 15 bases lying between them. CDR1 and CDR2 from the germline V gene are SGHRS and YFSETQ. This CDR3 has 15 residues. CDR3 DNA sequence: TGCGCCAGCAGTAGGGGGGGCGCGGACAAAAACATTCAGTACTTC. It is translated as CASSRGGADKNIQYF.

This clone showed up just a few times. The V call is TRBV28, the J call TRBJ1-6, with 8 bases lining up with TRBD1. Trimming at V came to 2 bases and at J to 9 bases, leaving 3 bases not matched to a gene. From germline, CDR1 is MDHEN and CDR2 SYDVKM. This CDR3 has 14 residues. The CDR3: CASSLGQGRSPLHF. The CDR3 coding sequence is TGTGCCAGCAGTTTAGGACAGGGCCGTTCACCCCTCCACTTT.

Concerning this clone itself: Distinct nucleotide sequences in the sample also encode this CDR3. The chain carries TRBV7-8 and TRBJ2-1; TRBD2 matches 16 bases. The CDR3 is made up of 18 amino acids. Germline-derived CDR1 and CDR2 are SGHVS and FQNEAQ. V gave up 5 bases and J gave up 6 bases; unmatched junction bases: 10. CDR3 DNA: TGTGCCAGCAGCCTAGTGGCCGGGACTAGCGGGAGGGGCAATGAGCAGTTCTTC. It codes for CASSLVAGTSGRGNEQFF.

The DNA for the CDR3 is TGTGCCACCAGCAGGGCGGGACCAGACACCGGGGAGCTGTTTTTT. Its protein product is CATSRAGPDTGELFF. The chain couples TRBV15 to TRBJ2-2, with D possibly being TRBD2 (6 bases). Germline loops: CDR1 LNHNV, CDR2 YYDKDF (reference sequence). Trimming stripped 3 bases from V and 3 bases from J, with 11 bases between. CDR3 length equals 15 residues.

This clone was picked up one time. The CDR3 loop reads CASSEIGRATDTQYF. In nucleotides, the CDR3 is TGTGCCAGCAGTGAAATCGGGAGGGCCACAGATACGCAGTATTTT. The J gene is TRBJ2-3, the V gene TRBV6-1; 8 nucleotides line up with TRBD2. V shed 2 bases, J shed 2 bases, and the junction held 3 bases outside the gene matches. The CDR3 length is 15 residues. Germline CDR1 reads MNHNS; CDR2 reads SASEGT.

In this sample, this clone turned up once. V usage is TRBV3-1 (or the pseudogene TRBV3-2) and J usage is TRBJ1-5; D perhaps matches TRBD1 (6 bases). This CDR3 is built from 16 residues. V lost 4 bases to trimming and J lost 2 bases, with 15 bases between them. The germline gives CDR1 LGHDT, CDR2 YNNKEL (reference sequence). As DNA, the CDR3 is TGTGCCAGCAGCCCCCCAGGGGTAAGGGGCAATCAGCCCCAGCATTTT. This encodes CASSPPGVRGNQPQHF.

In DNA, the CDR3 is TGCAGTGCTGGGCGAGAGACCGAAGCTTTCTTT. It encodes CSAGRETEAFF. J is TRBJ1-1 and V is TRBV20-1; D call uncertain. There are 11 residues in the CDR3. V dropped 5 bases and J dropped 8 bases, with 12 bases sitting between them. CDR1 is DFQATT, CDR2 SNEGSKA, per germline (reference sequence).

The rearrangement uses TRBV5-1 and TRBJ2-2; weak D call: TRBD1 (6 bases). Germline V CDR1 and CDR2: SGHRS, YFSETQ. CDR3 size: 14 residues. Trimming removed 3 bases from V and 4 bases from J, with 10 bases in between. CDR3 DNA: TGCGCCAGCAGCTACCGACAGGCCACCGGGGAGCTGTTTTTT. This translates into CASSYRQATGELFF.

This clone was seen a handful of times. This chain joins TRBV2 and TRBJ1-5; 7 bases map to TRBD1. V gave up 6 bases and J gave up 4 bases; unmatched junction bases: 3. Germline values: CDR1 SNHLY, CDR2 FYNNEI. This CDR3 is 13 amino acids long. The DNA of the CDR3 is TGTGCCAGCAGCCGACAGGGAAATCAGCCCCAGCATTTT. Its translation: CASSRQGNQPQHF.

J is TRBJ1-6 and V is TRBV10-2; D gene unclear. The CDR3 is made up of 15 amino acids. Germline loops: CDR1 WSHSY, CDR2 SAAADI. V lost 2 bases, J lost 7 bases, and 12 bases lay in between. CDR3 sequence: CASSEPVVRNSPLHF. As DNA, the CDR3 is TGCGCCAGCAGTGAGCCGGTTGTGCGGAATTCACCCCTCCACTTT.

The chain carries TRBV6-5 and TRBJ1-2, with D possibly matching TRBD1 (6 bases). V was pared by 3 bases and J by 3 bases, with 11 bases between. The CDR3 has 14 residues. From germline, CDR1 is MNHEY and CDR2 SVGAGI. Here the CDR3 reads CASSYYRTDYGYTF. The DNA for the CDR3 is TGTGCCAGCAGTTATTACCGGACAGACTATGGCTACACCTTC.

V and J are TRBV11-2 and TRBJ2-1, with TRBD1 matching 9 bases. The CDR3 is 14 residues long. Germline trimming cut 5 bases from V and 7 bases from J; bases unmatched to any gene: 6. In germline, CDR1 is SGHAT, CDR2 FQNNGV. CDR3 nucleotides: TGTGCCAGCAGCAAACGACAGGGGGGAAATGAGCAGTTCTTC. The encoded protein is CASSKRQGGNEQFF.